The clone carrying this TCR beta chain was seen a single time. The antigen is not known. The CDR3 is 14 residues long. Germline V gives CDR1 MNHNS, CDR2 SASEGT. V shed 2 bases and J shed 4 bases, with 11 bases lying between them. This sample was taken from a study of cytomegalovirus exposure and HLA in healthy donors. Whole-study results and caveats: V- and J-gene trimming in TCR beta was tied to a missense DCLRE1C variant by an analysis performed later.

Primers included in the PCR were 60 Vbeta and 13 Jbeta primers. Profiling relied on immunoSEQ multiplex PCR, and the TCRdb table lists in-frame clones only, not all of them. Seen here are some 200,000 clones, around 80% observed once, and the top ten hold roughly 2.5%. The receptor comes from an older woman in good health and CMV-seropositive. This chain joins TRBV6-1 and TRBJ1-1; no clear D. The sequencing input was PBMCs. The CDR3, as DNA: TGTGCCAGCAGTGAAAAGGAGGCAGGCACTGAAGCTTTCTTT. This translates into CASSEKEAGTEAFF.